The text below deals with one T cell receptor beta chain. The sample originates from a study of cytomegalovirus exposure and HLA in healthy donors. The PCR had 60 Vbeta and 13 Jbeta primers. Original processing methods: Roughly 83 million unique TCR beta chains, roughly 11 million of them shared, were counted by a later analysis. Only in-frame clones appear in the TCRdb table, and some are missing; sequencing was by immunoSEQ multiplex PCR. The V and J calls and clone size come from that table; D and trimming were worked out from the DNA. There are around 76,000 clones in the sample, with roughly 0.89% held by the top ten. Germline V gene sequence: CDR1 LNHDA, CDR2 SQIVND (reference sequence). Losses at the gene ends were 4 bases for V and 4 bases for J; bases not matched to a gene: 8. CDR3 length: 15 residues.

V and J are TRBV19 and TRBJ1-2; 8 bases map to TRBD1. This clonotype was obtained from a boy under 18 in good health and CMV-seronegative. What was sequenced was PBMCs. The CDR3 coding sequence is TGTGCCAGTAGTACCACCTGGACAGGGACCTATGGCTACACCTTC. This translates into CASSTTWTGTYGYTF.